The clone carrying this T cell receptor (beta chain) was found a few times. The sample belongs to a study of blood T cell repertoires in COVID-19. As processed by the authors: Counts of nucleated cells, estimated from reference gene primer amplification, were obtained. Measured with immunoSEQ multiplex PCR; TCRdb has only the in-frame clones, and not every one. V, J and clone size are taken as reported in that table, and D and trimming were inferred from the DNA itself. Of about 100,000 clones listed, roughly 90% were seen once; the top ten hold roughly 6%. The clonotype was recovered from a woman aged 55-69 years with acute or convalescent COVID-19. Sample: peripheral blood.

The CDR3 reads CASSQVSSAFANTGELFF. CDR3 nucleotides: TGTGCCAGCAGCCAAGTTTCTAGCGCGTTCGCGAACACCGGGGAGCTGTTTTTT. The rearrangement joins TRBV3-1 (or the pseudogene TRBV3-2) to TRBJ2-2, with D possibly being TRBD2 (6 bases). The germline V gene encodes CDR1 LGHDT and CDR2 YNNKEL (reference sequence). The CDR3 has 18 amino acids. Between the trimmed V and J ends, which lost 1 base and 0 bases, there was a span of 15 bases.